This TCR beta chain was documented in a study of blood T cell repertoires in COVID-19. The CDR3 is 14 amino acids. CDR1 is SNHLY, CDR2 FYNNEI, per germline. V lost 5 bases, J lost 7 bases, and 6 bases stayed unmatched. Libraries were prepared by immunoSEQ multiplex PCR; TCRdb keeps only in-frame clonotypes and omits some of them. The table records 50,000 to 65,000 clones, about 86% of them present only once. The source is a man in his 60s with acute or convalescent COVID-19. Sample: peripheral blood. The chain uses TRBV2 and TRBJ1-4; 8 nucleotides line up with TRBD1. The CDR3 DNA reads TGTGCCAGCAGTCTGGGACAGGCCCGTGAAAAACTGTTTTTT. This encodes CASSLGQAREKLFF.